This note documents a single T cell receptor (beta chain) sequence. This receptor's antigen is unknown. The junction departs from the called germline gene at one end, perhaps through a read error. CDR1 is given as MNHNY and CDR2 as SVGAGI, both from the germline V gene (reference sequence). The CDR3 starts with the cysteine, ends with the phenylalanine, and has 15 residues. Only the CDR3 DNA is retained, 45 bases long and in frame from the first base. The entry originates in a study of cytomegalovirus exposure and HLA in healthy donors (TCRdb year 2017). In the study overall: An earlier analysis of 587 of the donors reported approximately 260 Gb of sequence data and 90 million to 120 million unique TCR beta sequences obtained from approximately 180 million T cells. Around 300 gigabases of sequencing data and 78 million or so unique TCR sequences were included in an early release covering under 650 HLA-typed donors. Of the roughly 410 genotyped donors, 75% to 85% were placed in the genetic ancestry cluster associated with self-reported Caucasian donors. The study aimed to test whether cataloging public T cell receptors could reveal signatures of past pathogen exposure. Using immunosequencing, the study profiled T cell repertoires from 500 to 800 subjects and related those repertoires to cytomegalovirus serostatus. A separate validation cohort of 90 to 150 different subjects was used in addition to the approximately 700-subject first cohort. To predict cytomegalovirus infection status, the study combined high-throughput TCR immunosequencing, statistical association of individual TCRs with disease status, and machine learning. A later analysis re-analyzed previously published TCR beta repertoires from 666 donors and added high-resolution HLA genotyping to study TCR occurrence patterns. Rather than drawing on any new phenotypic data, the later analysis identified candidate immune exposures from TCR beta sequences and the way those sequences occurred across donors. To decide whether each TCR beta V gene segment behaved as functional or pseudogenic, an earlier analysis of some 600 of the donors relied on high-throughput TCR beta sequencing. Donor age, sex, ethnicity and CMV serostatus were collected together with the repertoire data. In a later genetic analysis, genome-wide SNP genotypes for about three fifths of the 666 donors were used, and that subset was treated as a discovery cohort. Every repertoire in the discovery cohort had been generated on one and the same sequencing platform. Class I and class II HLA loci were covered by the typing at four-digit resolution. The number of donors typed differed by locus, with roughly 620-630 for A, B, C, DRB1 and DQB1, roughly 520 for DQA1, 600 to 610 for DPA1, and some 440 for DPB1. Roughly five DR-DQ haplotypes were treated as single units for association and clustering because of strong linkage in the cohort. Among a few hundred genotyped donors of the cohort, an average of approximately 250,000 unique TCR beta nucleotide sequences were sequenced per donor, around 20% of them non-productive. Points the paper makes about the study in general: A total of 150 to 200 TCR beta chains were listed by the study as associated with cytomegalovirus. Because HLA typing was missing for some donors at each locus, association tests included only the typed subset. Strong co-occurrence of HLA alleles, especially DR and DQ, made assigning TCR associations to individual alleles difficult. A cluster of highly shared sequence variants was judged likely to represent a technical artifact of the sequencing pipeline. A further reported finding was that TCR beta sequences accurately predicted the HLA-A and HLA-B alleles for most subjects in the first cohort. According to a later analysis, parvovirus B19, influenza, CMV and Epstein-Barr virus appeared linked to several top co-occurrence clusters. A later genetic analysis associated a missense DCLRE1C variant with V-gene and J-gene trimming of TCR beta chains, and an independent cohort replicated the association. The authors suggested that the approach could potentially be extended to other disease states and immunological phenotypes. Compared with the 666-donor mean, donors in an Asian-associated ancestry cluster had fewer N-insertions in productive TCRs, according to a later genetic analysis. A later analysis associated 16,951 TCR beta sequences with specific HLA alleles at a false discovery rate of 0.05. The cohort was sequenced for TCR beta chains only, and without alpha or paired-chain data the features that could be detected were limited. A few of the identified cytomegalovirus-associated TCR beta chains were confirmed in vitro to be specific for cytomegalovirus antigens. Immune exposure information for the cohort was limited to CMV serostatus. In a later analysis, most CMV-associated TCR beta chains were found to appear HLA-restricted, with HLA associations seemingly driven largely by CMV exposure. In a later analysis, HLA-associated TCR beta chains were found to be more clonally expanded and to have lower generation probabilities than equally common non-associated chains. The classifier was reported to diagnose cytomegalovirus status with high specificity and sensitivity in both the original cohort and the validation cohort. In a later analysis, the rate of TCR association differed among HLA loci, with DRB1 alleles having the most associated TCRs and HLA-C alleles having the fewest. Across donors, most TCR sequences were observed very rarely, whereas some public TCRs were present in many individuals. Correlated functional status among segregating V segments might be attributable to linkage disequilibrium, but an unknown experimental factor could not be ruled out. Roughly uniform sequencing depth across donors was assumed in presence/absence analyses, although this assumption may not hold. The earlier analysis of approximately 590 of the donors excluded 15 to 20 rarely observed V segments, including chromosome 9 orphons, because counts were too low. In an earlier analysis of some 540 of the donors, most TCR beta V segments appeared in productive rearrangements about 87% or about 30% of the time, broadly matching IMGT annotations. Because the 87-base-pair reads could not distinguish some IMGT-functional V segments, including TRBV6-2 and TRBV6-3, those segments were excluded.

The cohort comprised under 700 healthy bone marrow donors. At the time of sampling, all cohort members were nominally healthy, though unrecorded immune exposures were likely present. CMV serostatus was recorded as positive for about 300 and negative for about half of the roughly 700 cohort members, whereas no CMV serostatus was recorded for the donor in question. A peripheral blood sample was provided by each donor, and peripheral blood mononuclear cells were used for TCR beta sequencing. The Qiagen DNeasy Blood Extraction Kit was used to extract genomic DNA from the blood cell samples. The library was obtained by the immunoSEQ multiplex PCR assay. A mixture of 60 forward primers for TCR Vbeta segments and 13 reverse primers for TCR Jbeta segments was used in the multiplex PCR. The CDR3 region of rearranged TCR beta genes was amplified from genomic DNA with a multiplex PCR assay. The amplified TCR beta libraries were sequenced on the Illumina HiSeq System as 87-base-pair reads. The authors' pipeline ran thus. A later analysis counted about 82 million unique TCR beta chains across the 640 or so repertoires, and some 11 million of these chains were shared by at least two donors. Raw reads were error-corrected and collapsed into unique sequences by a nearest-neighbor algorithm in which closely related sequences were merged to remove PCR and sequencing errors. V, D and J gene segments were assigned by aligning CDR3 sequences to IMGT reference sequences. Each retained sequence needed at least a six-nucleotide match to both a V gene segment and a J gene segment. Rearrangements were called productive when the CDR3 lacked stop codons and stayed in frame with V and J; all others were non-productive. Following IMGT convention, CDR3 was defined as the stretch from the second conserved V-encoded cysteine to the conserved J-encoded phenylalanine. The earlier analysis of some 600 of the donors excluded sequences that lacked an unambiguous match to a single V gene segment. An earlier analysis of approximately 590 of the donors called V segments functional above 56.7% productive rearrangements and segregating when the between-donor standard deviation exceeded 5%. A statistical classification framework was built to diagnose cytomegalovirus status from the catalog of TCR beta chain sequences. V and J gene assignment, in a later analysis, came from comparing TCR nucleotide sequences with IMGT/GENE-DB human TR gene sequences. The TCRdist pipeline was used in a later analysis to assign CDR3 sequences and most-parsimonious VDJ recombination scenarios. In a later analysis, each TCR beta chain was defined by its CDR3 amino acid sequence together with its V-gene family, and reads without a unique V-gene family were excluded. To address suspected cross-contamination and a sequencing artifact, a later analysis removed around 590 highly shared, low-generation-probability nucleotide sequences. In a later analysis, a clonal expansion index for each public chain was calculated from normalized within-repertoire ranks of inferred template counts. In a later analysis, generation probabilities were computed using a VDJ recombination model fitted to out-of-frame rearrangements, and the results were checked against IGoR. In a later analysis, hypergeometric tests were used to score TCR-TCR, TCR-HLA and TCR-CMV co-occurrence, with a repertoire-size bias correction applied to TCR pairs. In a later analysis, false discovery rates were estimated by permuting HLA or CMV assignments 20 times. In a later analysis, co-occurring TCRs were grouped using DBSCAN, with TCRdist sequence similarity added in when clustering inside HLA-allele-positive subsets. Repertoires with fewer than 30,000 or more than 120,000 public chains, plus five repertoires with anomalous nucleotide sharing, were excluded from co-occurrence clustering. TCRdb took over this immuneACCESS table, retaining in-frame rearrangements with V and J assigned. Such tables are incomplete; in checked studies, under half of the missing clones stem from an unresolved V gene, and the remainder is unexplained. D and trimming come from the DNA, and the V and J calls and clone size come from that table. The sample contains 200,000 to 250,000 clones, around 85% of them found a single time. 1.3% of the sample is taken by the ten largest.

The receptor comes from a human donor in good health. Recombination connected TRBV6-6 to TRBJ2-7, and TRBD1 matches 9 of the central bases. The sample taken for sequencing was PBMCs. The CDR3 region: CASSVVGQGLYVQYF. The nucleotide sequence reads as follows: TGTGCCAGCAGTGTAGTGGGACAGGGTCTCTACGTGCAGTACTTC.